This passage covers 2 T cell receptor beta chains from one sample sequenced in a study of OX40 agonist ivuxolimab in advanced cancers. The assay was immunoSEQ multiplex PCR, and TCRdb's table has in-frame clones only and misses some. The sample yields 50,000 to 65,000 clones, around 90% seen once. Material: CD4+ or CD8+ T cells sorted from blood, obtained in a trial of the OX40 agonist ivuxolimab. These receptors were collected from an adult with an advanced solid tumor such as melanoma, head and neck, liver or kidney cancer.

The CDR3 region is CASSSREYQETQYF. The CDR3 DNA reads as TGTGCCAGCAGCTCCAGGGAATACCAAGAGACCCAGTACTTC. The rearrangement uses TRBV11-2 and TRBJ2-5, with D possibly being TRBD1 (5 bases). Trimming took 4 bases from V and 0 from J, leaving 9 bases between them. Per the germline V gene, CDR1 is SGHAT and CDR2 is FQNNGV. The CDR3 runs to 14 residues.

The genes are TRBV19 and TRBJ1-5; D ambiguous. Per germline, CDR1 LNHDA and CDR2 SQIVND (reference sequence). The V end lost 1 base, the J end lost 6 bases, and 4 bases lay between the germline ends. The CDR3 is 12 amino acids. CDR3 DNA: TGTGCCAGTAGTATAGGATCTCAGCCCCAGCATTTT. Protein sequence: CASSIGSQPQHF.